This T cell receptor beta chain was recorded in a study of a mutant IDH1 vaccine in newly diagnosed glioma. In the study overall: Radiotherapy alone preceded vaccination by 4-6 weeks; alternatively, vaccination started with temozolomide cycles. The treated group averaged about 39 years old and was around 62% male, approximately 38% female. Visit V13 took place at week 47, and visit V12 happened at week 35.

Trimming took off 4 bases at V and 6 bases at J, with 16 bases between the two ends. Germline V lookup: CDR1 SGHVS, CDR2 FQNEAQ. The CDR3 contains 14 residues. Documented time point: week 47, end of study. In every dose of vaccine, 300 ug of mutant IDH1 20-mer peptide was given alongside topical imiquimod. Worth noting for this clone: Its target is not known.

Assay used: immunoSEQ multiplex PCR; TCRdb lists only in-frame clones, some missing. The data contain tens of thousands of clones, roughly 80% of them singletons. The rearrangement uses TRBV7-8 and TRBJ2-7; possibly TRBD1 or TRBD2 for D (5 bases each). The sequencing used PBMCs, collected from a glioma patient whose treatment included an IDH1 peptide vaccine. The TCR originated in a man in his forties or fifties with glioma. CDR3 nucleotides: TGTGCCAGCAGCTCAGGGACGTCTGCGGGCGAGCAGTACTTC. Residues: CASSSGTSAGEQYF.